This T cell receptor beta chain derives from a study of neurological immune-mediated disorders. TCRdb analysed the 5' RACE reads with MiXCR anew, one entry per CDR3 protein. The sample lists tens of thousands of distinct CDR3 sequences; 2.5% were seen once. Many counts were recorded for this clonotype. V shed 1 base, J shed 6 bases, and the junction held 11 bases outside the gene matches. This CDR3 is 16 amino acids long. The V gene's germline CDR1 is SGDLS and CDR2 YYNGEE. This receptor was obtained from a man aged 45-65 years with multiple sclerosis. The sequencing input was PBMCs. The chain has TRBV9 and TRBJ2-5, with TRBD1 identical over 8 bases. The CDR3: CASSVSGGSQMKTQYF. CDR3 coding DNA: TGTGCCAGCAGCGTATCAGGGGGCTCTCAAATGAAGACCCAGTACTTC.